What follows describes a single T cell receptor (beta chain). The antigen it recognizes is unknown. No base quality values were provided; no much bigger clone lies one nucleotide off. These data come from a study of T cell clones after liver transplantation (dated by TCRdb to between 2018 and 2021). About the full investigation: The samples were obtained from ITN030ST, a randomized trial that attempted immunosuppression withdrawal within 2 years after liver transplantation. Donor-reactive T cell clones were identified using TCRbeta sequencing after a pre-transplant mixed lymphocyte reaction and were then followed in post-transplant blood. As an antigen-independent comparator for donor-reactive sequences, third party-reactive TCRbeta sequences were also identified from pre-transplant MLRs. Of the eight recipients, a few were HCV-positive, while the remaining recipients had been transplanted for non-autoimmune, non-viral indications. Until randomization at 12-24 months post-transplant, subjects were given standard immunosuppression, with no induction therapy. To count as tolerant, a recipient had to stay completely off immunosuppression for at least one year without liver enzymes climbing beyond twice the upper limit of normal. Blood samples were collected pre-transplant, pre-randomization before withdrawal, and post-randomization after either full withdrawal or failed withdrawal. A cohort of 8 liver transplant recipients was studied, of whom 3 were classified as tolerant and 5 as non-tolerant.

Thawed unstimulated PBMCs were stained for CD3, CD4 and CD8 and FACS-sorted into CD3+CD4+ and CD3+CD8+ populations. All 8 studied subjects were randomized to immunosuppression withdrawal. The Qiagen DNeasy Blood and Tissue Kit was used for isolation of genomic DNA. On the study overall, not on this receptor specifically: Once repertoire turnover was taken into account, donor-reactive detection showed a significant reduction for CD4 in 7 of 8 subjects and for CD8 in 8 of 8. In two subjects, low numbers of available donor cells limited the measurable donor-reactive repertoire. Because no allograft tissue specimens were available, donor-reactive T cells may have migrated into the graft instead of being deleted. A significant post-transplant decrease in circulating donor-reactive CD4 TCRbeta sequences was observed in most of the 8 subjects, irrespective of tolerance or HCV status. Donor-reactive sequences decreased more than third party-reactive sequences, which suggests partial antigen-specific deletion that was not related to withdrawal success. Conclusions were preliminary, limited by small, heterogeneous patient numbers and non-standardized post-transplant time points.

Frozen genomic DNA underwent high-throughput TCRbeta CDR3 sequencing by immunoSEQ, including PCR amplification, mapping, bias correction and internal controls. The paper's data handling went like this. Only productive rearrangements were retained, with each unique TCRbeta sequence defined by its CDR3 nucleotide sequence together with its V and J gene. For classification of a sequence as donor-reactive, at least 5-fold expansion in CFSE-low cells relative to unstimulated pre-transplant cells and a frequency of at least 0.01% were required. Minimum frequency thresholds were set for each subject based on the unstimulated sample with the lowest template count, ensuring at least 90% detection power. Repertoire turnover was measured by Jensen-Shannon divergence between the top 1000 TCRbeta sequences post- and pre-transplant. Changes in detection of donor-reactive sequences were assessed with two-sided Fisher's exact tests. This immuneACCESS table, as held by TCRdb, lists in-frame sequences with V and J called but not all clones. Of the missing ones, under half trace to an unresolved V gene in checked studies; the others have no known cause. V and J calls and clone size are as listed in that table; D and trimming were resolved from the DNA. The sample profile shows around 80,000 clones; over 80% of them were found once. 0.45% to 0.55% of the sample belongs to the ten largest clones.

The clonotype comes from a human patient who received a liver transplant. After transplantation, some T cells may belong to the graft donor instead of the recipient. This sample comprised CD4+ T cells from blood, obtained approximately 3.5 years after liver transplant.

The bases are TGTGCCAGCAGCGCCGGGGGGAGCGGGAGCTACGAGCAGTACTTC. This sequence encodes CASSAGGSGSYEQYF. The V and J segments used are TRBV5-6 and TRBJ2-7, with 8 central nucleotides matching TRBD2. Sequences SGHDT (CDR1) and YYEEEE (CDR2) are obtained from the germline V gene. The CDR3, cysteine through phenylalanine, is 15 amino acids long. The DNA shown is the 45-base CDR3, in frame from base 1. V is pruned by 4 bases and J by 3 bases, leaving 9 bases of the junction without a gene match.